Presented here are 2 T cell receptor beta chains from one specimen sequenced in a study of OX40 agonist ivuxolimab in advanced cancers. Here immunoSEQ multiplex PCR was the method, and the copy in TCRdb shows in-frame clones only, minus some. The data contain tens of thousands of clones, 70% to 90% of them singletons. Sequenced here: CD4+ or CD8+ T cells sorted from blood, sampled in a trial of the OX40 agonist ivuxolimab. These receptors originate from an adult with an advanced solid tumor such as melanoma, head and neck, liver or kidney cancer.

V usage is TRBV30 and J usage is TRBJ2-4, with D uncertain. The CDR3 has 19 residues. Germline V gene sequence: CDR1 GTSNPN, CDR2 SVGIG (reference sequence). Trimming left V 0 bases short and J 0 bases short, with 21 bases between. The DNA of the CDR3 is TGTGCCTGGAGTGTACATATGCTCCCGGGCCTACTAGCCAAAAACATTCAGTACTTC. Its translation is CAWSVHMLPGLLAKNIQYF. The whole variable domain, remainder taken from reference TRBV30 and TRBJ2-4, is SQTIHQWPATLVQPVGSPLSLECTVEGTSNPNLYWYRQAAGRGLQLLFYSVGIGQISSEVPQNLSASRPQDRQFILSSKKLLLSDSGFYLCAWSVHMLPGLLAKNIQYFGAGTRLSVL.

This chain uses TRBV29-1 with TRBJ2-2; no reliable D call. V lost 0 bases, J lost 6 bases, and 14 bases lay in between. Germline-derived CDR1 and CDR2 are SQVTM and ANQGSEA. This CDR3 has 15 residues. The CDR3 reads CSVEENLAGSGELFF. The CDR3 DNA follows: TGCAGCGTTGAAGAGAATTTAGCTGGATCCGGGGAGCTGTTTTTT.